This T cell receptor beta chain was sequenced for a study of OX40 agonist ivuxolimab in advanced cancers. As for the study in general: Anti-PD-1, anti-PD-L1 or anti-CTLA-4 therapy given earlier was allowed, and 40% had some. General study results and limits: Blood T cells, both CD4+ and CD8+, expanded clonally by week 6 at 0.1 to 3.0 mg/kg. Expanded clones belonging to CD8+ T cells outnumbered, on average, those of CD4+.

Turning to this clone: What it recognizes is unknown.

Assay used: immunoSEQ multiplex PCR; TCRdb lists only in-frame clones, some missing. Here the sample spans roughly 70,000 clones, 70% to 90% being singletons. Deletions cut 0 bases from V and 0 bases from J, with 9 bases between. The CDR3 runs 15 residues. The germline V gene encodes CDR1 SGHRS and CDR2 YFSETQ. The source of this sequence is an adult with an advanced solid tumor such as melanoma, head and neck, liver or kidney cancer. The starting material was CD4+ or CD8+ T cells sorted from blood, obtained in a trial of the OX40 agonist ivuxolimab. The chain couples TRBV5-1 to TRBJ1-2; no clear D. The DNA for the CDR3 is TGCGCCAGCAGCTTGGAAGGCAGTCCTAACTATGGCTACACCTTC. Its protein is CASSLEGSPNYGYTF.